The 4 T cell receptor beta chains listed next were all sequenced from one sample in a study of T-cell reconstitution after alpha-beta-depleted transplantation in children. Molecular barcoding with unique molecular identifiers was used for the TCRbeta library. TCRdb re-derived calls from the PCR reads in MiXCR, one entry per CDR3 protein. The sample holds about 200,000 distinct CDR3 sequences; roughly 6.3% are singletons and the top ten take roughly 4.7%. The specimen comprised PBMCs, sampled before TCRalphabeta/CD19-depleted stem cell transplant. The receptor set was obtained from a girl under three years old with combined immunodeficiency, due to receive a stem cell transplant.

In this sample, this clonotype turned up many times. The V and J genes are TRBV6-1 and TRBJ1-1; TRBD1 might be the D (6 bases). Looked up from germline, CDR1 is MNHNS and CDR2 is SASEGT. V was pared by 5 bases and J by 6 bases, with 19 bases between. CDR3 length: 15 amino acids. The CDR3 nucleotides are TGTGCCAGCAGTCCATCACAGGGCCCTTTCTCTGAAGCTTTCTTT. Translated, it gives CASSPSQGPFSEAFF.

The sample holds a few counts of this clonotype. The chain is built from TRBV11-1 and TRBJ2-6, with D possibly being TRBD1 or TRBD2 (5 bases each). Germline CDR1 reads SGHAT; CDR2 reads FQDESV (reference sequence). V lost 5 bases to trimming and J lost 2 bases, with 22 bases between them. The CDR3 has 19 amino acids. In DNA form, the CDR3 reads TGTGCCAGCAGCGCCCCGACTCGGGGACCGTTTGCTGGGGCCAACGTCCTGACTTTC. Translated, it gives CASSAPTRGPFAGANVLTF.

This clonotype has just a few counts. J is TRBJ1-2 and V is TRBV10-3, with D maybe TRBD1 (5 bases). Germline V CDR1 and CDR2: ENHRY, SYGVKD. The CDR3 covers 12 residues. Trimming cost V 8 bases and J 4 bases, with 11 bases left between them. CDR3 in amino acids: CAIGDGLYGYTF. As DNA, the CDR3 is TGTGCCATCGGGGACGGTCTCTATGGCTACACCTTC.

Ten or more counts support this clonotype. The J gene is TRBJ2-3, the V gene TRBV7-3, with 11 bases aligning to TRBD2. Unmatched junction bases numbered 6, after V lost 5 bases and J lost 2 bases. Per germline, CDR1 SGHTA and CDR2 FQGTGA. CDR3 length: 16 residues. This CDR3 is CASSLTSGESTDTQYF. CDR3 in DNA: TGTGCCAGCAGCCTGACTAGCGGGGAATCCACAGATACGCAGTATTTT.